This T cell receptor (beta chain) was recovered during a study of OX40 agonist ivuxolimab in advanced cancers. Across the study: Dose-escalation cases comprised hepatocellular carcinoma, melanoma, renal cell or head and neck cancer. Findings and caveats of the study: Antigens targeted by the expanded peripheral T cells were not determined.

The method was immunoSEQ multiplex PCR; TCRdb's version includes in-frame clones alone and lacks a portion of them. In the table there are around 44,000 clones, about nine tenths of which are singletons. V was pared by 0 bases and J by 0 bases, with 8 bases between. The germline V gene has CDR1 SGDLS and CDR2 YYNGEE. The CDR3 runs to 15 residues. Details on this clone: Its antigen is not identified.

This TCR was recovered from an adult with an advanced solid tumor such as melanoma, head and neck, liver or kidney cancer. The chain combines TRBV9 with TRBJ2-3; D is possibly TRBD1 (5 bases). Material: CD4+ or CD8+ T cells sorted from blood, obtained in a trial of the OX40 agonist ivuxolimab. DNA of the CDR3: TGTGCCAGCAGCGTAGAAGGGGCTAGCACAGATACGCAGTATTTT. It encodes CASSVEGASTDTQYF.